The 20 T cell receptor beta chains in this list originate from one sample, sequenced in a study of PD-1 blockade in mismatch repair-deficient tumors. Profiled with immunoSEQ multiplex PCR; TCRdb holds only in-frame clones, not every one. The table shows more than 95,000 clones, with about 88% occurring only once. The source was peripheral blood, collected 44 weeks after starting pembrolizumab. All receptors derive from an adult with mismatch repair-deficient cancer.

This rearrangement joins TRBV19 to TRBJ1-5; possible D gene TRBD1, 5 bases. V was trimmed by 7 bases and J by 2 bases, leaving 15 bases between them. Germline V CDR1 and CDR2: LNHDA, SQIVND (reference sequence). The CDR3 spans 15 residues. Written as DNA, the CDR3 is TGTGCCAGTAAGGTTGGGCAGGGCGGCAATCAGCCCCAGCATTTT. Residues: CASKVGQGGNQPQHF. Drawing the rest from reference TRBV19 and TRBJ1-5, the complete variable domain is DGGITQSPKYLFRKEGQNVTLSCEQNLNHDAMYWYRQDPGQGLRLIYYSQIVNDFQKGDIAEGYSVSREKKESFPLTVTSAQKNPTAFYLCASKVGQGGNQPQHFGDGTRLSIL.

The chain employs TRBV5-4 and TRBJ2-1; 8 bases map to TRBD1. V shed 1 base, J shed 7 bases, and the junction held 4 bases outside the gene matches. In germline, CDR1 is SGHNT, CDR2 YYREEE (reference sequence). There are 14 residues in the CDR3. CDR3 sequence reads: CASSLQGARNEQFF. The DNA for the CDR3 is TGTGCCAGCAGCTTGCAGGGGGCCAGGAATGAGCAGTTCTTC.

The rearrangement links TRBV28 to TRBJ1-5, with unresolved D. Trimming shortened V by 4 bases and J by 0 bases, and 7 bases separated the two germline ends. CDR1 and CDR2 from the germline V gene are MDHEN and SYDVKM. This CDR3 is built from 14 residues. The CDR3 bases are TGTGCCAGCAGTTACCCAGATAGCAATCAGCCCCAGCATTTT. Its protein product is CASSYPDSNQPQHF.

J is TRBJ1-1 and V is TRBV18; unclear D gene. The CDR3 is made up of 16 amino acids. Germline V gene data show CDR1 as KGHSH and CDR2 as LQKENI. The germline V and J ends were trimmed by 0 bases and 4 bases, with 15 bases remaining between them. The CDR3 nucleotides are TGTGCCAGCTCACCACCGGGGAACAACCTGGGCACTGAAGCTTTCTTT. This sequence encodes CASSPPGNNLGTEAFF.

By sample fraction, this clone is large. The genes are TRBV5-1 and TRBJ1-2; the D is unclear. Germline lookup yields CDR1 SGHRS and CDR2 YFSETQ. Deletions cut 3 bases from V and 5 bases from J, with 11 bases between. The CDR3 is 13 residues long. DNA for the CDR3: TGCGCCAGCAGCTGGGCCCCGGTATATGGCTACACCTTC. Protein sequence: CASSWAPVYGYTF.

The chain combines TRBV19 with TRBJ2-7, with 13 bases lining up with TRBD2. This CDR3 region has 16 residues. Germline V gives CDR1 LNHDA, CDR2 SQIVND (reference sequence). Unmatched junction bases numbered 7, after V lost 5 bases and J lost 3 bases. Written as DNA, the CDR3 is TGTGCCAGTAGTCCGGGACTAGCGGGGATGAACTACGAGCAGTACTTC. As protein: CASSPGLAGMNYEQYF.

The chain links TRBV6-6 to TRBJ1-1; 8 bases map to TRBD1. Looked up from germline, CDR1 is MNHNY and CDR2 is SVGAGI (reference sequence). The CDR3 totals 14 residues. Trimming cost V 7 bases and J 11 bases; bases outside gene matches: 15. CDR3 protein: CASIPGNMRTGAFF. For the CDR3, the DNA is TGTGCCAGCATCCCGGGGAACATGCGGACAGGGGCTTTCTTT.

V is TRBV10-3 and J is TRBJ2-6, with 7 bases aligning to TRBD2. Germline CDR1 ENHRY, CDR2 SYGVKD. This CDR3 has 15 amino acids. V lost 6 bases, J lost 4 bases, and 6 bases stayed unmatched. The CDR3 sequence is CAIRGGVGGANVLTF. DNA for the CDR3: TGTGCCATCAGGGGAGGGGTCGGGGGGGCCAACGTCCTGACTTTC.

This clone was seen a single time. J is TRBJ1-2 and V is TRBV6-6, with unresolved D. This CDR3 is built from 13 residues. Germline-derived CDR1 and CDR2 are MNHNY and SVGAGI (reference sequence). Trimming shortened V by 2 bases and J by 5 bases, and 9 bases separated the two germline ends. CDR3 amino acids: CASSYGEKYGYTF. CDR3 nucleotides: TGTGCCAGCAGTTACGGGGAAAAGTATGGCTACACCTTC.

The rearrangement links TRBV27 to TRBJ1-1; weak D call: TRBD1 (5 bases). This CDR3 has 14 residues. Trimming cost V 7 bases and J 0 bases, with 12 bases left between them. Germline V gives CDR1 MNHEY, CDR2 SMNVEV (reference sequence). The CDR3 DNA reads TGTGCCAGCACCCCGACAGTTATGAACACTGAAGCTTTCTTT. It codes for CASTPTVMNTEAFF.

This chain joins TRBV10-3 and TRBJ2-7; D is tentatively TRBD1 or TRBD2 (5 bases each). The CDR3 sequence is 13 residues long. Trimming took 0 bases from V and 5 from J, leaving 8 bases between them. Germline lookup yields CDR1 ENHRY and CDR2 SYGVKD. CDR3 sequence: CAISESMGDEQYF. Here the CDR3 DNA reads TGTGCCATCAGTGAGTCTATGGGGGACGAGCAGTACTTC.

This chain uses TRBV6-4 with TRBJ2-7; the match to TRBD1 covers 9 bases. The CDR3 length is 16 residues. The V gene end was trimmed by 3 bases and the J gene end by 6 bases; junction bases not matched to a gene: 12. From germline, CDR1 is MRHNA and CDR2 SNTAGT. CDR3 coding DNA: TGTGCCAGCAGTGAGACTCCGGGACAGGGACCTCTCGAGCAGTACTTC. The encoded protein is CASSETPGQGPLEQYF.

This chain connects TRBV29-1 to TRBJ2-7, with 10 bases that match TRBD2. The length of the CDR3 is 13 residues. Germline V gene sequence: CDR1 SQVTM, CDR2 ANQGSEA. The V segment lost 7 bases and the J segment 0 bases; nucleotides outside the gene matches: 3. The CDR3 loop is CSGASGSSYEQYF. In DNA, the CDR3 is TGCAGCGGGGCTAGCGGGAGCTCCTACGAGCAGTACTTC.

The V and J genes are TRBV5-4 and TRBJ1-2; D is perhaps TRBD1 (5 bases). CDR3 length: 14 amino acids. Germline V gene lookup returns CDR1 SGHNT and CDR2 YYREEE (reference sequence). Trimming left V 2 bases short and J 7 bases short, with 15 bases between. Here the CDR3 reads CASSFDPGAGGYTF. For the CDR3, the DNA is TGTGCCAGCAGCTTCGACCCCGGGGCCGGTGGCTACACCTTC.

This chain links TRBV6-5 with TRBJ2-7; 8 bases map to TRBD1. The germline V gene has CDR1 MNHEY and CDR2 SVGAGI. J was trimmed by 5 bases and V by 4 bases; bases with no gene match: 7. This CDR3 is built from 14 residues. This CDR3 is CASSSPDRVNEQYF. The CDR3 DNA follows: TGTGCCAGCAGTTCCCCGGACAGGGTAAACGAGCAGTACTTC.

The table lists this clone with a few counts. The chain joins TRBV27 to TRBJ2-7; D remains unclear. CDR1 is MNHEY, CDR2 SMNVEV, per germline (reference sequence). This CDR3 comprises 13 residues. V was clipped by 6 bases and J by 0 bases, with 9 bases between them. CDR3: CASSIQVSYEQYF. CDR3 in DNA: TGTGCCAGCAGCATCCAAGTCTCCTACGAGCAGTACTTC.

V and J are TRBV4-3 and TRBJ2-3, with unresolved D. Germline V gene sequence: CDR1 LGHNA, CDR2 YSLEER. The CDR3 sequence is 16 residues long. Trimming pared 4 bases from V and 0 bases from J, leaving 14 bases between. CDR3 sequence: CASSRTATWSTDTQYF. For the CDR3, the DNA is TGCGCCAGCAGCCGCACCGCGACTTGGAGCACAGATACGCAGTATTTT.

The chain employs TRBV5-1 and TRBJ2-5; TRBD2 agrees at 7 bases. The CDR3 runs to 16 residues. Germline assignment: CDR1 SGHRS and CDR2 YFSETQ. V gave up 2 bases and J gave up 3 bases; unmatched junction bases: 10. CDR3 residues: CASSLTSERVEETQYF. For the CDR3, the DNA is TGCGCCAGCAGCTTAACTAGCGAGAGGGTTGAAGAGACCCAGTACTTC.

J is TRBJ2-7 and V is TRBV29-1; 13 bases match TRBD2. J lost 3 bases, V lost 4 bases, and 6 bases had no gene match. The CDR3 consists of 15 residues. From germline, CDR1 is SQVTM and CDR2 ANQGSEA. In nucleotides, the CDR3 is TGCAGCGTTGTCACTAGCGGGAGGGGAGGCTACGAGCAGTACTTC. Translated: CSVVTSGRGGYEQYF.

The chain joins TRBV11-2 to TRBJ2-5, with TRBD2 matching over 12 bases. The germline V gene encodes CDR1 SGHAT and CDR2 FQNNGV. The CDR3 is 15 amino acids. J gave up 5 bases and V 4 bases, and 5 bases lay outside the gene matches. CDR3 sequence reads: CASSSGLAGSETQYF. CDR3 nucleotides: TGTGCCAGCAGCTCAGGACTAGCGGGAAGTGAGACCCAGTACTTC.